A selection of T cell receptor beta chains follows, all from one sample in a study of T cells after yellow fever vaccination. Via MiXCR, TCRdb re-called the 5' RACE reads, giving one row per CDR3 protein. The sample has about 260,000 distinct CDR3 sequences, roughly 4% seen once; the top ten hold under 20%. The sample here was PBMCs, taken 15 days after the yellow fever booster vaccination. The origin of the receptors is a man between 18 and 35 years old who received the YFV17D yellow fever vaccine. Each CDR3 is given with its conserved first and last residue. The order of the fields is J gene, V gene, clone size, CDR3 protein. Only some rows state a clone size, as once, few, many or a class for expanded clones.

>TRBJ2-7|TRBV6-2/TRBV6-3|many
CASSDQGREMYEQYF
>TRBJ1-1|TRBV29-1|many
CSVASRPRDRGSTTEAFF
>TRBJ1-5|TRBV7-2|many
CASSLSGGNNQPQHF
>TRBJ2-5|TRBV29-1|many
CSAGTSGGQETQYF
>TRBJ2-1|TRBV5-1|many
CASSLLSGGVYNEQFF
>TRBJ2-7|TRBV27|many
CASSFLLGWQYF
>TRBJ1-2|TRBV12-3/TRBV12-4|many
CASSLARTLRTF
>TRBJ1-5|TRBV7-2|many
CASSLLAGAQQPQHF
>TRBJ2-7|TRBV5-1|many
CASGLVGPYEQYF
>TRBJ1-3|TRBV10-3|many
CAISPGLISGNTIYF
>TRBJ2-1|TRBV2|many
CASTPAPGLADDEQFF
>TRBJ2-5|TRBV7-2|many
CASSLGSQETQYF
>TRBJ1-3|TRBV5-1|many
CASSPYSSGNTIYF
>TRBJ2-2|TRBV20-1|many
CSARAGTGGWNTGELFF
>TRBJ2-1|TRBV10-3|many
CAIALALGNEQFF
>TRBJ2-1|TRBV5-1|many
CASSPVPGPYNEQFF
>TRBJ2-7|TRBV7-9|.
CASSLGGGLYNYEQYF
>TRBJ1-2|TRBV6-5|many
CASSYSGAVRNYGYTF
>TRBJ2-4|TRBV5-5|many
CASSWDVTGGYIQYF
>TRBJ1-2|TRBV20-1|many
CSARGVLPWDGGYTF
>TRBJ2-3|TRBV9|many
CASSVVEDTQYF
>TRBJ1-1|TRBV7-9|few
CASSFILGVEAFF
>TRBJ2-7|TRBV7-2|many
CASSLSSYPYEQYF
>TRBJ2-7|TRBV9|many
CASSPRDRLFYEQYF
>TRBJ2-5|TRBV6-5|many
CASGIGSKGETQYF
>TRBJ1-6|TRBV7-2|.
CASSKPRDSQRGPLHF